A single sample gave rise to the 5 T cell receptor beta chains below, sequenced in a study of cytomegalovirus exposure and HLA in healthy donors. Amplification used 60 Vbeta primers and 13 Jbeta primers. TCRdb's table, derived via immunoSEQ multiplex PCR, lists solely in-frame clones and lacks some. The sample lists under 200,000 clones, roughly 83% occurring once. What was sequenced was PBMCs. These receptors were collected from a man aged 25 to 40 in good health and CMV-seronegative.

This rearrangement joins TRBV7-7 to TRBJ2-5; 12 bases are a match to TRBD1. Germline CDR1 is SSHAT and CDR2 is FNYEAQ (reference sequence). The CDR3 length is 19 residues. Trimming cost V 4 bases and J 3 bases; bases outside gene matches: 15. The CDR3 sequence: CASSSRDRGLSGLEETQYF. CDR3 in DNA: TGTGCCAGCAGCTCTCGGGACAGGGGGCTCTCGGGACTAGAAGAGACCCAGTACTTC.

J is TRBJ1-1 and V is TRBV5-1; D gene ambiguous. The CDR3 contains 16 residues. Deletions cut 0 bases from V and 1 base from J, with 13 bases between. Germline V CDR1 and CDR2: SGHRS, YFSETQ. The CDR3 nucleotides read TGCGCCAGCAGCTTGGCGGGAGGCTTAAAGAACACTGAAGCTTTCTTT. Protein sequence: CASSLAGGLKNTEAFF.

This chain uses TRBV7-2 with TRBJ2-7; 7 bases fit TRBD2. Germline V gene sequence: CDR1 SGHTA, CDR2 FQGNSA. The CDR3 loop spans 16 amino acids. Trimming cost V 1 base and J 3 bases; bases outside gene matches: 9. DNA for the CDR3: TGTGCCAGCAGCTTAGTCGGCGGGAGTGGAAGCTACGAGCAGTACTTC. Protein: CASSLVGGSGSYEQYF.

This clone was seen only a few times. CDR3 in DNA: TGCAGCGTTGAGGCTAGCGGGAGCTATGAGCAGTTCTTC. Amino acids: CSVEASGSYEQFF. The rearrangement uses TRBV29-1 and TRBJ2-1, with 10 nucleotides matching TRBD2. The CDR3 covers 13 residues. J gave up 8 bases and V 3 bases, and 4 bases lay outside the gene matches. Germline-derived CDR1 and CDR2 are SQVTM and ANQGSEA.

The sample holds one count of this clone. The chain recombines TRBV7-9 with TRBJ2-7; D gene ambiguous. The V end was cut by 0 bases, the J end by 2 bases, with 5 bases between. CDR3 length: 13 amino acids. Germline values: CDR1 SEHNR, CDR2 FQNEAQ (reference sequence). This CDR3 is CASSLARTYEQYF. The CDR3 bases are TGTGCCAGCAGCTTAGCGAGGACCTACGAGCAGTACTTC. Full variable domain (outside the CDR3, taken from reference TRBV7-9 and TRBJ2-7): DTGVSQNPRHKITKRGQNVTFRCDPISEHNRLYWYRQTLGQGPEFLTYFQNEAQLEKSRLLSDRFSAERPKGSFSTLEIQRTEQGDSAMYLCASSLARTYEQYFGPGTRLTVT.